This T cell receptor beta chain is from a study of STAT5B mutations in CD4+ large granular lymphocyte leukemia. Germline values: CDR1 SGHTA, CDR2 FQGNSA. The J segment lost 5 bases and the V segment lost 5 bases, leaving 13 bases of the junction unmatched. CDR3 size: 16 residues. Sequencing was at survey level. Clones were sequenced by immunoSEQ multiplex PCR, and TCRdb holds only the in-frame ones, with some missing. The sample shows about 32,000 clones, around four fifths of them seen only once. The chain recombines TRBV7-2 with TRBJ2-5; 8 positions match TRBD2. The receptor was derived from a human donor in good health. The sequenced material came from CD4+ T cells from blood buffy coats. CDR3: CASSPIGGGNLETQYF. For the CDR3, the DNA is TGTGCCAGCAGCCCAATCGGCGGGGGGAATTTGGAGACCCAGTACTTC.